Listed here is a single T cell receptor beta chain. As processed by the authors: Quantification of nucleated cells was approximated via reference gene primer amplification. Repertoires were generated with immunoSEQ multiplex PCR, while TCRdb's copy carries only in-frame clones and drops some. Clone size and V and J calls were adopted from that table, with D and trimming inferred from the DNA. The sample holds about 200,000 clones, 70% to 85% seen once. This specimen belongs to a study of blood T cell repertoires in COVID-19. The wider study: The samples span acute and convalescent COVID-19 from the United States, Italy and Spain.

Patients at the Seattle site were enrolled during active infection and followed longitudinally. The germline CDR1 and CDR2 sequences are SGHVS and FNYEAQ. The CDR3 is 15 residues long. Deletions cut 2 bases from V and 1 base from J, with 9 bases between. The TCR originated in a woman aged 80 or over with COVID-19, enrolled during active disease. Sequenced material: peripheral blood. V and J are TRBV7-6 and TRBJ2-1, with a weak D call TRBD2 (5 bases). CDR3 protein: CASSLSGGSYNEQFF. DNA of the CDR3: TGTGCCAGCAGCTTAAGTGGCGGGTCCTACAATGAGCAGTTCTTC.